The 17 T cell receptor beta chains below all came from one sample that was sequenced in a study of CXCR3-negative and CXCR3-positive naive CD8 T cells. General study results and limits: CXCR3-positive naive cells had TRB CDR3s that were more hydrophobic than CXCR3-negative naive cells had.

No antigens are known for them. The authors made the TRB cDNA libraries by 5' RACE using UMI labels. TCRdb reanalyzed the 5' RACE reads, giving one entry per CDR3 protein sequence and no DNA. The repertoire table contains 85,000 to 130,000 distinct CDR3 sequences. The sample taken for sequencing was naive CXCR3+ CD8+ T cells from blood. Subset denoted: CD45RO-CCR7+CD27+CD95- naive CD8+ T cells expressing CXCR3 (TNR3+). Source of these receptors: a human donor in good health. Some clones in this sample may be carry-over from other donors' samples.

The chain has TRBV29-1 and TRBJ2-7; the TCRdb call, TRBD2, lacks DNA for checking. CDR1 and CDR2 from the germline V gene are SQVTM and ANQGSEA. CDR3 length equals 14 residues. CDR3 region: CSVSTSGPSYEQYF.

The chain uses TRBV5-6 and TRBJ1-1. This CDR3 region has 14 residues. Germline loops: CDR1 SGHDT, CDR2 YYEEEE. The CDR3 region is CASSLDTRNTEAFF.

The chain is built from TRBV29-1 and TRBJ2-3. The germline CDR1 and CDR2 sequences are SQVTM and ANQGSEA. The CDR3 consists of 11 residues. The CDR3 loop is CSVVTADTQYF.

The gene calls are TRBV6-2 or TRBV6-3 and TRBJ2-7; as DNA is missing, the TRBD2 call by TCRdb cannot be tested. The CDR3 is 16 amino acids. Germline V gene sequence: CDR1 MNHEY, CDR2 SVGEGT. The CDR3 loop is CASSFPPGTSRYEQYF.

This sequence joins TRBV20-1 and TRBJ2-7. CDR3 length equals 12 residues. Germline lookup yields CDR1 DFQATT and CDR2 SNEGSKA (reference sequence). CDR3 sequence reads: CSARGGTYEQYF.

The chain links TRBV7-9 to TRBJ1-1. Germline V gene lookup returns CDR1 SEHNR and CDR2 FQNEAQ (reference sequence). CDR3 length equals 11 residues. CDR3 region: CASSLIGEAFF.

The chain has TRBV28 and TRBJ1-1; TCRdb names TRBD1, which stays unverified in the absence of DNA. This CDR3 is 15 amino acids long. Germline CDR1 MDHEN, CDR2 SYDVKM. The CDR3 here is CASRVPGDSYTEAFF.

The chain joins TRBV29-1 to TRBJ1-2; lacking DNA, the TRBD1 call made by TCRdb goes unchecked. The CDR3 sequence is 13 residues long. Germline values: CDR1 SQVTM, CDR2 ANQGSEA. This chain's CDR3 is CSVSGTGANGYTF.

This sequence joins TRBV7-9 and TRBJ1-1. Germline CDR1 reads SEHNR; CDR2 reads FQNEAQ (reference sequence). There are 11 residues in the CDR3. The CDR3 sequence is CASSLEAEAFF.

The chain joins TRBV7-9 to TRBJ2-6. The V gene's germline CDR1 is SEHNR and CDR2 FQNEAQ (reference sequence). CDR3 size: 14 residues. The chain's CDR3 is CASSLSTGANVLTF.

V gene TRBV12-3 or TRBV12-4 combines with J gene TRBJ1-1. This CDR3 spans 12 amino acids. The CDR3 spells CASLAGNTEAFF.

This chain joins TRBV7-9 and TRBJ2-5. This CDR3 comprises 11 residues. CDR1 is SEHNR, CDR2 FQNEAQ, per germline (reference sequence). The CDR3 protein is CASSSEETQYF. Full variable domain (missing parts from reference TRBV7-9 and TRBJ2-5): DTGVSQNPRHKITKRGQNVTFRCDPISEHNRLYWYRQTLGQGPEFLTYFQNEAQLEKSRLLSDRFSAERPKGSFSTLEIQRTEQGDSAMYLCASSSEETQYFGPGTRLLVL.

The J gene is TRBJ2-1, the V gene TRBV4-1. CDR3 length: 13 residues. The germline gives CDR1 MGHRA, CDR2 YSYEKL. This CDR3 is CASSQDLGYEQFF.

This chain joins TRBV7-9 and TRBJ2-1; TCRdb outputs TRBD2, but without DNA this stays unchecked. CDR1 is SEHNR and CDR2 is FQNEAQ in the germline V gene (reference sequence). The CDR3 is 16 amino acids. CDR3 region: CASSLVEKRLVNEQFF.

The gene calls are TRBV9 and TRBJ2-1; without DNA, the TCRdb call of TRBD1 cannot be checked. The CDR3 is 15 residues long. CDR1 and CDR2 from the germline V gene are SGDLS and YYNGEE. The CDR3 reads CASSYTGARGYEQFF.

This CDR3 is CASSPGTLEAFF. J is TRBJ1-1 and V is TRBV6-6; with no DNA, the TCRdb D assignment of TRBD1 cannot be verified. The CDR3 has 12 residues. CDR1 is MNHNY and CDR2 is SVGAGI in the germline V gene (reference sequence).

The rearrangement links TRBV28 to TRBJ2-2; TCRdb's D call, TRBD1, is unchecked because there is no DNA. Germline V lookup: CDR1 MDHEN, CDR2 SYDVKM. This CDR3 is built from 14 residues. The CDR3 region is CASSLVRGAGELFF.